This T cell receptor beta chain was captured in a study of blood T cell repertoires in COVID-19. Whole-study context: The samples span acute and convalescent COVID-19 from the United States, Italy and Spain. In each case, the material was cDNA or gDNA derived from T cells, B-cell-depleted T cells, or PBMCs.

With V trimmed by 5 bases and J by 0 bases, 4 bases remained unmatched. Germline lookup yields CDR1 KGHSH and CDR2 LQKENI. The CDR3 totals 15 residues. Generated by immunoSEQ multiplex PCR, the TCRdb table keeps only in-frame clones and is missing some. This sample has approximately 240,000 clones, with about 80% found just once. The sequenced sample was peripheral blood. This TCR was recovered from an elderly woman with active or convalescent COVID-19. This chain uses TRBV18 with TRBJ2-3, with 8 positions matching TRBD2. CDR3 amino acids: CASSWSGGSTDTQYF. The CDR3 DNA sequence: TGTGCCAGCTCATGGAGCGGGGGTAGCACAGATACGCAGTATTTT.